Listed below are T cell receptor beta chains from one sample, sequenced in a study of T cell changes during pregnancy in multiple sclerosis. Profiling relied on immunoSEQ multiplex PCR, and the TCRdb table lists in-frame clones only, not all of them. The table lists some 63,000 clones, roughly 90% of them singletons. Sequenced material: peripheral blood, taken before pregnancy. The source of these receptors is a female donor with multiple sclerosis, enrolled in a pregnancy study. CDR3s include the opening cysteine and the closing phenylalanine or tryptophan. A D gene is named only where the DNA matches it firmly. Expanded clones get a size class; other rows say once, few or many, or leave the size out.

V gene	clone size	J gene	D gene	CDR3 protein	CDR3 DNA
TRBV4-3	-	TRBJ2-7	-	CASSQGTSLYEQYF	TGCGCCAGCAGCCAAGGCACTAGTCTGTACGAGCAGTACTTC
TRBV5-4	-	TRBJ1-1	TRBD1	CASSLQGARTEAFF	TGTGCCAGCAGCTTGCAGGGGGCGAGGACTGAAGCTTTCTTT
TRBV18	few	TRBJ1-2	-	CASSPSDSLYGYTF	TGTGCCAGCTCACCATCAGACAGCCTCTATGGCTACACCTTC
TRBV27	-	TRBJ1-1	TRBD1	CASTPTGAAIGDTEAFF	TGTGCCAGCACCCCTACAGGGGCGGCTATCGGGGACACTGAAGCTTTCTTT
TRBV6-5	-	TRBJ2-1	-	CASSSPGTGKFF	TGTGCCAGCAGTTCTCCCGGGACTGGGAAGTTCTTC
TRBV30	-	TRBJ2-3	-	CAWSVSGGTDTQYF	TGTGCCTGGAGTGTGTCGGGGGGCACAGATACGCAGTATTTT
TRBV2	-	TRBJ2-7	TRBD2	CASSAASGGVDYEQYF	TGTGCCAGCAGTGCGGCTAGCGGGGGGGTGGATTACGAGCAGTACTTC
TRBV6-5	-	TRBJ1-2	-	CASLELGGPNGGYTF	TGTGCCAGCTTAGAGCTGGGGGGGCCCAATGGGGGCTACACCTTC
TRBV5-1	-	TRBJ1-5	TRBD1	CASSSDRASPQHF	TGCGCCAGCAGCTCGGACAGGGCCAGCCCCCAGCATTTT
TRBV7-2	-	TRBJ1-6	TRBD1	CASSFGTGRTYNSPLHF	TGTGCCAGCAGCTTCGGGACAGGGAGGACCTATAATTCACCCCTCCACTTT
TRBV6-6	-	TRBJ2-7	TRBD1	CASDQGAGEQYF	TGTGCCAGCGATCAGGGGGCGGGAGAGCAGTACTTC
TRBV11-2	-	TRBJ2-2	TRBD1	CASSPGQGGTGELFF	TGTGCCAGCAGCCCCGGACAGGGAGGCACCGGGGAGCTGTTTTTT
TRBV4-3	-	TRBJ2-7	-	CASSQEVVSPGPTYEQYF	TGCGCCAGCAGCCAAGAAGTTGTGTCTCCAGGCCCCACCTACGAGCAGTACTTC
TRBV2	-	TRBJ2-7	TRBD1	CASSDLVPGTAYEQYF	TGTGCCAGCAGTGACTTAGTCCCCGGGACAGCCTACGAGCAGTACTTC
TRBV29-1	-	TRBJ1-2	TRBD1	CSVGDRVNGYTF	TGCAGCGTTGGGGACAGGGTGAATGGCTACACCTTC
TRBV11-3	-	TRBJ2-5	-	CASSPGPRQAKETQYF	TGTGCCAGCAGCCCAGGACCTAGACAGGCCAAAGAGACCCAGTACTTC
TRBV6-1	-	TRBJ2-1	TRBD2	CASIPGLAYNEQFF	TGTGCCAGCATCCCGGGACTAGCCTACAATGAGCAGTTCTTC
TRBV7-3	-	TRBJ2-5	-	CASSLVDKETQYF	TGTGCCAGCAGCTTAGTGGACAAAGAGACCCAGTACTTC
TRBV30	once	TRBJ2-7	-	CAWSPGYEQYF	TGTGCCTGGAGTCCAGGTTACGAGCAGTACTTC
TRBV15	-	TRBJ1-1	-	CATSRDPSGSEAFF	TGTGCCACCAGCAGAGATCCGTCAGGGTCGGAGGCTTTCTTT
TRBV9	-	TRBJ2-2	-	CASSRSAGARTGELFF	TGTGCCAGCAGCCGATCGGCTGGAGCAAGAACCGGGGAGCTGTTTTTT
TRBV9	-	TRBJ1-1	-	CASSVVPSGTEAFF	TGTGCCAGCAGCGTAGTCCCCTCGGGAACTGAAGCTTTCTTT
TRBV29-1	-	TRBJ1-2	-	CSVWTTEGGYTF	TGCAGCGTATGGACTACCGAAGGAGGCTACACCTTC
TRBV6-5	-	TRBJ1-1	-	CASSYLQENTEAFF	TGTGCCAGCAGTTACTTACAGGAGAACACTGAAGCTTTCTTT
TRBV7-6	-	TRBJ2-1	TRBD1	CASSSWTGSSYNEQFF	TGTGCCAGCAGCTCCTGGACAGGGAGCTCCTACAATGAGCAGTTCTTC
TRBV7-2	-	TRBJ2-2	-	CASSLRLADTGELFF	TGTGCCAGCAGCTTACGGTTGGCGGACACCGGGGAGCTGTTTTTT
TRBV13	once	TRBJ2-2	TRBD1	CASSTGTGQGSPGELFF	TGTGCCAGCAGCACCGGAACCGGACAGGGGAGCCCCGGGGAGCTGTTTTTT
TRBV5-4	few	TRBJ1-2	-	CASSWGGNGYTF	TGTGCCAGCAGTTGGGGCGGGAATGGCTACACCTTC
TRBV7-2	-	TRBJ2-5	TRBD1	CASSTTGGNTQYF	TGTGCCAGCAGCACGACAGGGGGAAACACCCAGTACTTC
TRBV5-1	-	TRBJ1-2	TRBD1	CASSLRTGTGDGYTF	TGCGCCAGCAGCTTGCGTACCGGGACAGGGGATGGCTACACCTTC
TRBV9	-	TRBJ1-4	-	CASSPSSGSFAEKLFF	TGTGCCAGCAGCCCCAGTAGCGGGAGTTTCGCTGAAAAACTGTTTTTT
TRBV18	-	TRBJ2-7	-	CASSRELRDEQYF	TGTGCCAGCTCCCGGGAATTACGGGACGAGCAGTACTTC
TRBV29-1	-	TRBJ2-2	TRBD2	CSVEDLRGGPGTGELFF	TGCAGCGTTGAAGATCTTCGCGGGGGGCCGGGCACCGGGGAGCTGTTTTTT
TRBV19	-	TRBJ1-5	TRBD1	CASSRDRSRTQPQHF	TGTGCCAGTAGTAGGGACAGGTCAAGGACTCAGCCCCAGCATTTT
TRBV30	-	TRBJ1-2	-	CAWSEAAGYTF	TGTGCCTGGAGTGAGGCGGCTGGCTACACCTTC
TRBV21-1	-	TRBJ1-2	-	CASRERGGTAFYGYTF	TGTGCCAGCAGGGAAAGAGGGGGGACAGCCTTCTATGGCTACACCTTC
TRBV29-1	-	TRBJ1-2	TRBD1	CSVEGTGLNYGYTF	TGCAGCGTGGAAGGGACAGGGCTGAACTATGGCTACACCTTC
TRBV4-2	-	TRBJ1-2	-	CASSQDLRVWVGYTF	TGTGCCAGCAGCCAAGATCTACGGGTTTGGGTCGGCTACACCTTC
TRBV18	-	TRBJ1-4	-	CASSPGTQPEKLFF	TGTGCCAGCTCACCCGGGACACAGCCGGAAAAACTGTTTTTT
TRBV11-3	-	TRBJ2-2	-	CASSLRQTNTGELFF	TGTGCCAGCAGCTTGAGGCAGACGAACACCGGGGAGCTGTTTTTT
TRBV19	-	TRBJ2-2	TRBD1	CATSGTGYTGELFF	TGTGCCACCAGCGGGACAGGGTACACCGGGGAGCTGTTTTTT
TRBV19	-	TRBJ2-5	TRBD2	CASSLAGVQETQYF	TGTGCCAGTAGTCTAGCGGGGGTACAAGAGACCCAGTACTTC
TRBV6-5	-	TRBJ1-2	-	CASSNQGYGYTF	TGTGCCAGCAGTAACCAGGGCTATGGCTACACCTTC
TRBV9	-	TRBJ2-3	TRBD2	CASTGGGSADTQYF	TGTGCCAGCACCGGGGGGGGGTCCGCAGATACGCAGTATTTT
TRBV11-3	-	TRBJ2-1	-	CASSLDNYYNEQFF	TGTGCCAGCAGCTTAGATAACTACTACAATGAGCAGTTCTTC
TRBV7-3	-	TRBJ2-7	-	CASSLGGRSYEQYF	TGTGCCAGCAGCTTAGGTGGCCGCTCCTACGAGCAGTACTTC
TRBV11-3	-	TRBJ1-1	-	CASSSGGLGGTEAFF	TGTGCCAGCAGCTCGGGGGGGTTAGGAGGCACTGAAGCTTTCTTT
TRBV5-6	-	TRBJ2-7	-	CASSFAAGESYEQYF	TGTGCCAGCAGCTTCGCGGCAGGGGAATCCTACGAGCAGTACTTC
TRBV19	-	TRBJ2-5	-	CASSVGPYTGETQYF	TGTGCCAGTAGTGTGGGACCGTATACAGGGGAGACCCAGTACTTC